This TCR beta chain was sequenced during a study of T-cell reconstitution after alpha-beta-depleted transplantation in children. Germline CDR1 MNHEY, CDR2 SVGAGI. The CDR3 runs to 19 residues. The J segment lost 2 bases and the V segment lost 0 bases, leaving 7 bases of the junction unmatched. The study's findings and limits: Two months or so post-transplant, alpha-beta T cells reportedly derived from several hundred expanded graft clones.

Unique molecular identifiers featured in how the TCRbeta library was prepared. In TCRdb, the PCR reads were re-called with MiXCR into one record per CDR3 protein. The repertoire holds about 870,000 distinct CDR3 sequences, with around 15% as singletons. As to this clonotype: Its antigen is undetermined.

This sequence joins TRBV6-5 and TRBJ2-2; TRBD2 matches 12 bases. The material sequenced was PBMCs, mostly from graft donor cells, taken 360 days after TCRalphabeta/CD19-depleted stem cell transplant. The receptor was derived from a male patient between 10 and 17 years old who had a stem cell transplant for acute lymphoblastic leukemia, so the T cells may come from the graft donor. CDR3 in DNA: TGTGCCAGCAGTTACTCGAATACGGGACTAGCGGGTAACACCGGGGAGCTGTTTTTT. It specifies CASSYSNTGLAGNTGELFF.